The 24 T cell receptor beta chains below were found in one sample sequenced in a study of T cell responses to AZD1222 COVID-19 vaccine. Clones were sequenced by immunoSEQ multiplex PCR, and TCRdb holds only the in-frame ones, with some missing. The data show roughly 120,000 clones, more than 80% seen once. The sample was peripheral blood, taken 28 days after the second dose of the MenACWY control vaccine. Source of these receptors: an adult who received the MenACWY meningococcal vaccine as a control.

The rearrangement uses TRBV6-1 and TRBJ2-1; weak D call: TRBD1 (6 bases). Germline V gene data show CDR1 as MNHNS and CDR2 as SASEGT. The length of the CDR3 is 15 residues. Trimming stripped 0 bases from V and 0 bases from J, with 6 bases between. In nucleotides, the CDR3 is TGTGCCAGCAGTGAAGCGGACAGCTCCTACAATGAGCAGTTCTTC. It encodes CASSEADSSYNEQFF.

V usage is TRBV25-1 and J usage is TRBJ2-3; D is uncertain. The V and J ends lost 0 bases and 4 bases respectively, with 2 bases between them. From germline, CDR1 is MGHDK and CDR2 SYGVNS. The length of the CDR3 is 12 residues. DNA for the CDR3: TGTGCCAGCAGTGAATACGCAGATACGCAGTATTTT. Its translation is CASSEYADTQYF. Full variable domain (missing parts from reference TRBV25-1 and TRBJ2-3): EADIYQTPRYLVIGTGKKITLECSQTMGHDKMYWYQQDPGMELHLIHYSYGVNSTEKGDLSSESTVSRIRTEHFPLTLESARPSHTSQYLCASSEYADTQYFGPGTRLTVL.

The chain is built from TRBV4-2 and TRBJ1-1; D gene uncertain. CDR3 length: 13 residues. V lost 1 base and J 9 bases, leaving 12 bases between the germline ends. The germline CDR1 and CDR2 sequences are LGHNA and YNFKEQ. The CDR3: CASSQALREKAFF. In nucleotides, the CDR3 is TGTGCCAGCAGCCAAGCCTTAAGGGAAAAAGCTTTCTTT.

This clone was picked up one time. The rearrangement links TRBV7-9 to TRBJ1-2; D may be TRBD1 (5 bases). The germline V and J ends were trimmed by 4 bases and 4 bases, with 16 bases remaining between them. The CDR3 contains 15 residues. Germline V CDR1 and CDR2: SEHNR, FQNEAQ (reference sequence). CDR3 in amino acids: CASSYWAGKGYGYTF. CDR3 sequence (DNA): TGTGCCAGCAGCTACTGGGCAGGGAAGGGCTATGGCTACACCTTC.

The rearrangement links TRBV5-4 to TRBJ2-1; D is ambiguous. The CDR3 length is 13 residues. Trimming shortened V by 2 bases and J by 8 bases, and 11 bases separated the two germline ends. Germline loops: CDR1 SGHNT, CDR2 YYREEE (reference sequence). The CDR3 spells CASSLGRVDEQFF. The CDR3 DNA reads as TGTGCCAGCAGCTTAGGACGGGTCGATGAGCAGTTCTTC.

This clone was seen just once. The chain uses TRBV6-4 and TRBJ2-2; D is unresolved. CDR1 is MRHNA and CDR2 is SNTAGT in the germline V gene. Trimming cost V 6 bases and J 1 base, with 9 bases left between them. The CDR3 has 14 residues. In nucleotides, the CDR3 is TGTGCCAGCAGCCCCGACGGGAACACCGGGGAGCTGTTTTTT. Amino acids: CASSPDGNTGELFF.

The chain recombines TRBV3-1 (or the pseudogene TRBV3-2) with TRBJ2-1; D may be TRBD2 (6 bases). CDR3 length: 13 amino acids. Germline V CDR1 and CDR2: LGHDT, YNNKEL (reference sequence). Trimming left V 5 bases short and J 7 bases short, with 12 bases between. The CDR3, as DNA: TGTGCCAGCAGCTCGATCGGAGGGAATGAGCAGTTCTTC. Translating it yields CASSSIGGNEQFF.

The chain recombines TRBV9 with TRBJ1-6; 7 positions match TRBD1. With 3 bases clipped from V and 9 bases from J, the junction kept 9 bases outside the gene matches. Germline V CDR1 and CDR2: SGDLS, YYNGEE. This CDR3 comprises 15 residues. The CDR3 sequence is CASSEETGRGSPLHF. For the CDR3, the DNA is TGTGCCAGCAGCGAGGAGACAGGGAGGGGTTCACCCCTCCACTTT. Looking up the rest from reference TRBV9 and TRBJ1-6 gives the full variable domain: DSGVTQTPKHLITATGQRVTLRCSPRSGDLSVYWYQQSLDQGLQFLIQYYNGEERAKGNILERFSAQQFPDLHSELNLSSLELGDSALYFCASSEETGRGSPLHFGNGTRLTVT.

V and J are TRBV15 and TRBJ1-2; a weak D match, TRBD1 (6 bases). Germline lookup yields CDR1 LNHNV and CDR2 YYDKDF (reference sequence). The CDR3 totals 15 residues. V gave up 5 bases and J gave up 0 bases, with 13 bases separating them. The CDR3 coding sequence is TGTGCCACCAGCTTGGACAGAGGTACTAACTATGGCTACACCTTC. This sequence encodes CATSLDRGTNYGYTF.

The chain recombines TRBV19 with TRBJ2-5; D gene uncertain. The CDR3 covers 14 residues. Deletions cut 5 bases from V and 2 bases from J, with 12 bases between. CDR1 is LNHDA and CDR2 is SQIVND in the germline V gene (reference sequence). CDR3: CASSSNINQETQYF. CDR3 bases: TGTGCCAGTAGTTCCAACATAAATCAAGAGACCCAGTACTTC. Looking up the rest from reference TRBV19 and TRBJ2-5 gives the full variable domain: DGGITQSPKYLFRKEGQNVTLSCEQNLNHDAMYWYRQDPGQGLRLIYYSQIVNDFQKGDIAEGYSVSREKKESFPLTVTSAQKNPTAFYLCASSSNINQETQYFGPGTRLLVL.

A few counts support this clone. The chain couples TRBV2 to TRBJ1-5, with D hard to call. The germline gives CDR1 SNHLY, CDR2 FYNNEI. Between the trimmed V and J ends, which lost 4 bases and 0 bases, there was a span of 22 bases. This CDR3 contains 19 residues. The CDR3 protein is CASSGTSAGLLYSNQPQHF. CDR3 nucleotides: TGTGCCAGCAGTGGTACGTCGGCAGGCCTTCTCTATAGCAATCAGCCCCAGCATTTT.

In this sample, this clone turned up once. CDR3 bases: TGTGCCAGCAGTATCAAACTGTCTAGCGGGGGGAACACCGGGGAGCTGTTTTTT. Translation: CASSIKLSSGGNTGELFF. The chain employs TRBV21-1 and TRBJ2-2; the tabulated D call, TRBD2, remains unverified against the DNA. TRBV21-1 counts as a pseudogene. The CDR3 runs 18 residues.

The rearrangement links TRBV10-3 to TRBJ2-7; 9 bases line up with TRBD1. The trim removed 3 bases at V and 7 bases at J, leaving 13 bases unmatched. The CDR3 runs to 16 residues. The germline gives CDR1 ENHRY, CDR2 SYGVKD. The CDR3 spells CAISDGIGTGLGEQYF. CDR3 nucleotide sequence: TGTGCCATCAGTGATGGTATTGGGACAGGGTTGGGGGAGCAGTACTTC.

The chain combines TRBV19 with TRBJ1-5, with 7 bases lining up with TRBD1. The CDR3 is made up of 15 amino acids. V shed 7 bases, J shed 1 base, and the junction held 7 bases outside the gene matches. CDR1 is LNHDA, CDR2 SQIVND, per germline (reference sequence). CDR3: CASKGEGASNQPQHF. The CDR3 DNA sequence: TGTGCCAGTAAGGGAGAGGGGGCGAGCAATCAGCCCCAGCATTTT.

This chain uses TRBV7-9 with TRBJ2-1; possibly TRBD1 for D (6 bases). CDR1 is SEHNR, CDR2 FQNEAQ, per germline (reference sequence). V shed 1 base and J shed 9 bases, with 10 bases lying between them. The CDR3 is 13 residues long. CDR3 sequence reads: CASSLEQGGEQFF. In DNA, the CDR3 is TGTGCCAGCAGCTTAGAACAGGGCGGTGAGCAGTTCTTC. Full variable domain (remainder filled in from reference TRBV7-9 and TRBJ2-1): DTGVSQNPRHKITKRGQNVTFRCDPISEHNRLYWYRQTLGQGPEFLTYFQNEAQLEKSRLLSDRFSAERPKGSFSTLEIQRTEQGDSAMYLCASSLEQGGEQFFGPGTRLTVL.

The chain couples TRBV25-1 to TRBJ1-1; D unclear. Trimming stripped 3 bases from V and 0 bases from J, with 8 bases between. Germline V lookup: CDR1 MGHDK, CDR2 SYGVNS. The CDR3 consists of 14 residues. Here the CDR3 reads CASSDVALNTEAFF. DNA of the CDR3: TGTGCCAGCAGTGACGTCGCCTTGAACACTGAAGCTTTCTTT. Full variable domain (remainder filled in from reference TRBV25-1 and TRBJ1-1): EADIYQTPRYLVIGTGKKITLECSQTMGHDKMYWYQQDPGMELHLIHYSYGVNSTEKGDLSSESTVSRIRTEHFPLTLESARPSHTSQYLCASSDVALNTEAFFGQGTRLTVV.

The chain couples TRBV24-1 to TRBJ2-5; perhaps TRBD1 as D (6 bases). This CDR3 is 14 amino acids long. Germline V gene lookup returns CDR1 KGHDR and CDR2 SFDVKD. The V gene lost 3 bases and the J gene lost 4 bases, with 11 bases spanning the gap. The CDR3 DNA is TGTGCCACCAGTGATACCAGGGGCGGAGAGACCCAGTACTTC. Protein sequence: CATSDTRGGETQYF.

V is TRBV14 and J is TRBJ2-3; tentatively, D is TRBD1 (6 bases). With 0 bases removed from V and 2 bases from J, the gap between germline ends came to 9 bases. This CDR3 is 15 amino acids long. Germline V gene sequence: CDR1 SGHDN, CDR2 FVKESK. As DNA, the CDR3 is TGTGCCAGCAGCCAAGATCAGGGGTACACAGATACGCAGTATTTT. It yields the protein CASSQDQGYTDTQYF.

The chain recombines TRBV2 with TRBJ1-6; D possibly corresponds to TRBD1 (6 bases). The length of the CDR3 is 14 residues. Deletions cut 4 bases from V and 3 bases from J, with 7 bases between. From germline, CDR1 is SNHLY and CDR2 FYNNEI. In DNA, the CDR3 is TGTGCCAGCAGTGTACAGGGCTATAATTCACCCCTCCACTTT. Translating it yields CASSVQGYNSPLHF.

This chain links TRBV6-6 with TRBJ2-3; a weak D match, TRBD1 (6 bases). This CDR3 region has 15 residues. V was clipped by 5 bases and J by 0 bases, with 12 bases between them. Germline CDR1 MNHNY, CDR2 SVGAGI (reference sequence). CDR3 coding DNA: TGTGCCAGCAGTAGTCTCAGGGGAAGCACAGATACGCAGTATTTT. It yields the protein CASSSLRGSTDTQYF.

V gene TRBV6-5 combines with J gene TRBJ1-1, with 9 bases matching TRBD1. The CDR3 consists of 14 residues. V was pared by 6 bases and J by 1 base, with 3 bases of the junction left unmatched. Germline V gives CDR1 MNHEY, CDR2 SVGAGI. In DNA form, the CDR3 reads TGTGCCAGCAGCACACAGGGGGCGAACACTGAAGCTTTCTTT. It translates to CASSTQGANTEAFF.

J is TRBJ2-3 and V is TRBV10-1, with D unclear. The CDR3 has 15 residues. From germline, CDR1 is WNHNN and CDR2 SYGVQD (reference sequence). The V and J ends lost 6 bases and 2 bases respectively, with 15 bases between them. CDR3 coding DNA: TGCGCCAGCAGCCGAAGGGCCCAGCTCACAGATACGCAGTATTTT. It encodes CASSRRAQLTDTQYF.

Written as DNA, the CDR3 is TGTGCCAGTAGTGGGCAGGGGGACTCTGGAAACACCATATATTTT. It is translated as CASSGQGDSGNTIYF. The V and J genes are TRBV19 and TRBJ1-3; 7 bases line up with TRBD1. The CDR3 sequence is 15 residues long. The trim removed 5 bases at V and 0 bases at J, leaving 4 bases unmatched. Per the germline V gene, CDR1 is LNHDA and CDR2 is SQIVND (reference sequence).

The rearrangement joins TRBV3-1 (or the pseudogene TRBV3-2) to TRBJ2-1, with D uncertain. The CDR3 spans 11 residues. The V end lost 1 base, the J end lost 9 bases, and 4 bases lay between the germline ends. Per germline, CDR1 LGHDT and CDR2 YNNKEL (reference sequence). The CDR3 DNA is TGTGCCAGCAGCCAAGCCGGTGAGCAGTTCTTC. Encoded protein: CASSQAGEQFF.